The 6 T cell receptor beta chains in this list originate from one sample, sequenced in a study of cytomegalovirus exposure and HLA in healthy donors. Measured with immunoSEQ multiplex PCR; TCRdb has only the in-frame clones, and not every one. The sample yields 300,000 to 350,000 clones, roughly 90% seen once. The sample comprised PBMCs. The receptors here all came from a man aged 30 to 39 in good health and CMV-seronegative.

This clone was seen a handful of times. The genes are TRBV19 and TRBJ2-7, with 11 bases aligning to TRBD1. Germline V lookup: CDR1 LNHDA, CDR2 SQIVND (reference sequence). The CDR3 covers 14 residues. Trimming took 7 bases from V and 2 from J; bases not matched to a gene: 4. This CDR3 is CASTPGQGAYEQYF. CDR3 DNA: TGTGCCAGTACCCCGGGACAGGGGGCCTACGAGCAGTACTTC.

The gene calls are TRBV5-6 and TRBJ2-2; no definite D call. Trimming removed 0 bases from V and 4 bases from J, with 13 bases in between. The germline V gene encodes CDR1 SGHDT and CDR2 YYEEEE. CDR3 size: 16 residues. CDR3 region: CASSLDLSPSTGELFF. The CDR3, as DNA: TGTGCCAGCAGCTTGGATCTCTCCCCCAGCACCGGGGAGCTGTTTTTT.

This chain uses TRBV2 with TRBJ2-4; a possible D gene is TRBD1 (6 bases). The CDR3 runs 16 residues. The V and J ends lost 5 bases and 2 bases respectively, with 16 bases between them. The V gene's germline CDR1 is SNHLY and CDR2 FYNNEI. This chain's CDR3 is CASSFGTGNPKNIQYF. In nucleotides, the CDR3 is TGTGCCAGCAGTTTCGGAACAGGGAACCCCAAAAACATTCAGTACTTC.

The rearrangement links TRBV5-4 to TRBJ1-1; D possibly corresponds to TRBD1 (5 bases). The CDR3 runs to 18 residues. CDR1 is SGHNT, CDR2 YYREEE, per germline (reference sequence). Trimming pared 4 bases from V and 1 base from J, leaving 23 bases between. In nucleotides, the CDR3 is TGTGCCAGCAGCCGCGCCCTTCGTGCAGGGTTACGGAACACTGAAGCTTTCTTT. As protein: CASSRALRAGLRNTEAFF.

The chain employs TRBV6-6 and TRBJ2-7, with D perhaps TRBD2 (6 bases). V lost 6 bases to trimming and J lost 5 bases, with 8 bases between them. Germline V gives CDR1 MNHNY, CDR2 SVGAGI (reference sequence). This CDR3 contains 11 residues. The CDR3 sequence: CASRLAHEQYF. The CDR3 DNA is TGTGCCAGCAGACTAGCCCACGAGCAGTACTTC.

The rearrangement uses TRBV4-3 and TRBJ1-6, with D possibly TRBD1 on 6 matching bases. CDR1 is LGHNA, CDR2 YSLEER, per germline. The CDR3 runs 20 residues. The V gene lost 1 base and the J gene lost 6 bases, with 25 bases spanning the gap. CDR3 amino acids: CASSQGAQGPGRAPNSPLHF. The CDR3 DNA is TGCGCCAGCAGCCAAGGTGCCCAGGGGCCGGGTAGGGCTCCTAATTCACCCCTCCACTTT.